What follows describes a single TCR beta chain. J was trimmed by 4 bases and V by 4 bases; bases with no gene match: 2. The germline gives CDR1 SGHTA, CDR2 FQGNSA. The CDR3 runs to 14 residues. This sample is part of a study of blood T cell repertoires in COVID-19. Profiling relied on immunoSEQ multiplex PCR, and the TCRdb table lists in-frame clones only, not all of them. The sample has about 50,000 clones, 90% seen once. Sequencing was done on a sample of peripheral blood. The rearrangement joins TRBV7-2 to TRBJ1-2, with 11 bases aligning to TRBD1. The TCR originated in a human donor in a cohort sampled during active COVID-19. CDR3 bases: TGTGCCAGCAGCTCGGGGACAGGGGGCTATGGCTACACCTTC. This codes for CASSSGTGGYGYTF.